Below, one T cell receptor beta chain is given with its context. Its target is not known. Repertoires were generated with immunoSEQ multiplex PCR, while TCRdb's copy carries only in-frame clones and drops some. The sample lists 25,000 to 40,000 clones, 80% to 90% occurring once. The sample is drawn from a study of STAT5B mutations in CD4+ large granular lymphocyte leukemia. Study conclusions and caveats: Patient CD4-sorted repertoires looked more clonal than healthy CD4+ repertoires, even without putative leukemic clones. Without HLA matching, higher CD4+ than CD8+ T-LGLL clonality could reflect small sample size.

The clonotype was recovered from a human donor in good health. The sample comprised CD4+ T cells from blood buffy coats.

CDR3 nucleotides: TGTGCCAGCAGGAAGGACCCGACGCCCCTCCACTTT. Residues: CASRKDPTPLHF. V and J are TRBV2 and TRBJ1-6; D gene unclear. V was trimmed by 6 bases and J by 13 bases, leaving 13 bases between them. Germline-derived CDR1 and CDR2 are SNHLY and FYNNEI. This CDR3 region has 12 residues.